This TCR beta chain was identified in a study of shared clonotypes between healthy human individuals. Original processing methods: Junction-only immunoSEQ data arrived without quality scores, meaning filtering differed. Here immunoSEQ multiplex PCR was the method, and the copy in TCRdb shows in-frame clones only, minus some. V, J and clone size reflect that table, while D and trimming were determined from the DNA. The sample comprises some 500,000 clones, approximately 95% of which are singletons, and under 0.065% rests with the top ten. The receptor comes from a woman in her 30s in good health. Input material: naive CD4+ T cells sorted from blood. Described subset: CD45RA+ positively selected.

CDR3 DNA sequence: TGTGCCAGCAGAAATGACAGGTCGGCTATCTATGGCTACACCTTC. It yields the protein CASRNDRSAIYGYTF. The chain couples TRBV28 to TRBJ1-2, with D possibly matching TRBD1 (6 bases). Germline CDR1 MDHEN, CDR2 SYDVKM. Between the trimmed V and J ends, which lost 6 bases and 4 bases, there was a span of 18 bases. The CDR3 totals 15 residues.